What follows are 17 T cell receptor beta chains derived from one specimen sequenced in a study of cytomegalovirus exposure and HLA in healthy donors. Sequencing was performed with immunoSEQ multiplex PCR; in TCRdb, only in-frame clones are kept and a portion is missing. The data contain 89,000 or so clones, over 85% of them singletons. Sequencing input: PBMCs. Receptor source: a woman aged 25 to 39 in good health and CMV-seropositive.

CDR3 nucleotides: TGCGCCAGCAGACTACCTAGCGGAAGTTACAATGAGCAGTTCTTC. This translates into CASRLPSGSYNEQFF. The genes are TRBV23-1 and TRBJ2-1, with 7 bases lining up with TRBD2. TRBV23-1 is designated an ORF whose function remains uncertain. The CDR3 contains 15 residues. V trimming: 6 bases; J trimming: 4 bases; junction bases outside the gene matches: 9.

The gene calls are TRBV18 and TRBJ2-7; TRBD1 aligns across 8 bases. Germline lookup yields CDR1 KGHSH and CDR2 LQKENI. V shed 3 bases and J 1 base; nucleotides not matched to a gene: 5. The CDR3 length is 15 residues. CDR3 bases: TGTGCCAGCTCACCCGGACAGGGAAATTCCTACGAGCAGTACTTC. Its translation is CASSPGQGNSYEQYF.

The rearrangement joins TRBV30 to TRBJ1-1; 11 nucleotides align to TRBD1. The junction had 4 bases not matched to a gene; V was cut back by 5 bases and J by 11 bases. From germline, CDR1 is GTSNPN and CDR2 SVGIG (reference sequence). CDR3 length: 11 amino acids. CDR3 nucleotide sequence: TGTGCCTGGGGCCGGGACAGGGGGGCTTTCTTT. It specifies CAWGRDRGAFF. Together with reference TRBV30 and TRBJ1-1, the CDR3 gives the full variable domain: SQTIHQWPATLVQPVGSPLSLECTVEGTSNPNLYWYRQAAGRGLQLLFYSVGIGQISSEVPQNLSASRPQDRQFILSSKKLLLSDSGFYLCAWGRDRGAFFGQGTRLTVV.

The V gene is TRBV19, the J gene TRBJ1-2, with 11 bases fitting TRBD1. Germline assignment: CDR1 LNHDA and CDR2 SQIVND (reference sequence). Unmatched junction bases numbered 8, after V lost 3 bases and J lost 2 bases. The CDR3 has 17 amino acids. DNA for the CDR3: TGTGCCAGTAGTATCAGGACAGGGGGCGCCGCAAACTATGGCTACACCTTC. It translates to CASSIRTGGAANYGYTF.

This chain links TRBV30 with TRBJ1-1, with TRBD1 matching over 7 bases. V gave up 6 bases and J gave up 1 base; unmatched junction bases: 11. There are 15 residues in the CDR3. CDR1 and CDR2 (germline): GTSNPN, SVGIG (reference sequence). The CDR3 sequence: CACARLGQKNTEAFF. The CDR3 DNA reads TGTGCCTGCGCTCGGTTGGGACAGAAGAACACTGAAGCTTTCTTT.

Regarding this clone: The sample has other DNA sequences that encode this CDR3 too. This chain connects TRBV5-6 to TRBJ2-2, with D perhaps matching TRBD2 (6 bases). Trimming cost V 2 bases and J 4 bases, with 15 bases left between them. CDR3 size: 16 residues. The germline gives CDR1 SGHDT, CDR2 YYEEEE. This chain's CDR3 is CASSLPEVGGTGELFF. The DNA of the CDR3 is TGTGCCAGCAGCTTACCCGAGGTGGGGGGCACCGGGGAGCTGTTTTTT. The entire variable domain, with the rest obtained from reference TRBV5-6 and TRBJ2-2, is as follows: DAGVTQSPTHLIKTRGQQVTLRCSPKSGHDTVSWYQQALGQGPQFIFQYYEEEERQRGNFPDRFSGHQFPNYSSELNVNALLLGDSALYLCASSLPEVGGTGELFFGEGSRLTVL.

For the CDR3, the DNA is TGTGCCAGCAGTCAGCTCGGGGGGGCGGAAGACGAGCAGTACTTC. It yields the protein CASSQLGGAEDEQYF. The chain couples TRBV6-6 to TRBJ2-7; TRBD2 matches at 8 bases. The CDR3 has 15 amino acids. From germline, CDR1 is MNHNY and CDR2 SVGAGI (reference sequence). J was trimmed by 5 bases and V by 5 bases; bases with no gene match: 11.

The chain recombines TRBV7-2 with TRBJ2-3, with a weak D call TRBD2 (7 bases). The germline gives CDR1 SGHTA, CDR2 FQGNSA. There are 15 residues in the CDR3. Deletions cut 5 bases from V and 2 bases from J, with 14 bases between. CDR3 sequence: CASSPWGGLTDTQYF. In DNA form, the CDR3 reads TGTGCCAGCAGCCCTTGGGGGGGGCTCACAGATACGCAGTATTTT.

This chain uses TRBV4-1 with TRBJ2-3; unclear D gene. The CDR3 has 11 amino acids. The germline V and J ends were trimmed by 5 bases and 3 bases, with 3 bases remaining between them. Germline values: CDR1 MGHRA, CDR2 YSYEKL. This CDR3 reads CASSETDTQYF. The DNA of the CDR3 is TGCGCCAGCAGCGAGACAGATACGCAGTATTTT.

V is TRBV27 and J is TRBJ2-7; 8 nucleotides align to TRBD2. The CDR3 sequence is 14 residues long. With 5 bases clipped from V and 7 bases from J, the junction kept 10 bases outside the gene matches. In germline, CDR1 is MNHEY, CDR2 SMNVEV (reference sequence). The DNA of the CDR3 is TGTGCCAGCAGTCTTACGGGAGGGCCATGGGAGCAGTACTTC. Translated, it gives CASSLTGGPWEQYF.

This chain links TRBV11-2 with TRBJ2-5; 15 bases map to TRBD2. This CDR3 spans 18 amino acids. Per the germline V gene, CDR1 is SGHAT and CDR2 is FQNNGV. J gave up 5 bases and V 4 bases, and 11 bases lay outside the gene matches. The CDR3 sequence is CASSYPGTSGRPYETQYF. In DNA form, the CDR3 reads TGTGCCAGCAGCTACCCTGGGACTAGCGGGAGGCCCTACGAGACCCAGTACTTC.

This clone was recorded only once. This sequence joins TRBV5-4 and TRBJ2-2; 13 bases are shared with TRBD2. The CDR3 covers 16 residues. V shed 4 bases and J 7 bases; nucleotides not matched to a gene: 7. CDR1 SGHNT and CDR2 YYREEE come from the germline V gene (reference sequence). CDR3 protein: CASSKGLAGFDGELFF. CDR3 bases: TGTGCCAGCAGCAAGGGACTAGCGGGATTTGACGGGGAGCTGTTTTTT.

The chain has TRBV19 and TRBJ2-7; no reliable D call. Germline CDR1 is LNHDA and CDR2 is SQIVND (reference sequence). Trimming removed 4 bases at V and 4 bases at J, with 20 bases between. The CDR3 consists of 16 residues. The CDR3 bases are TGTGCCAGTAGTACCTCGACCGACCCCTTCAGGTACGAGCAGTACTTC. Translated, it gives CASSTSTDPFRYEQYF.

The CDR3 loop is CASSIGQGAYEQYF. CDR3 bases: TGTGCCAGTAGTATAGGACAGGGGGCCTACGAGCAGTACTTC. The V call is TRBV19, the J call TRBJ2-7; 9 bases agree with TRBD1. The ends lost 1 base at V and 2 bases at J; junction bases unmatched: 0. This CDR3 comprises 14 residues. The germline V gene has CDR1 LNHDA and CDR2 SQIVND (reference sequence).

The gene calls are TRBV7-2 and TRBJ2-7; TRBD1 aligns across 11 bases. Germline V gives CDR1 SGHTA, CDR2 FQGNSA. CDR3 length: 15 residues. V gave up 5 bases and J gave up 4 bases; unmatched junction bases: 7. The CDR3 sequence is CASSHRTGGVYEQYF. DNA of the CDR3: TGTGCCAGCAGCCACCGGACAGGGGGCGTTTACGAGCAGTACTTC.

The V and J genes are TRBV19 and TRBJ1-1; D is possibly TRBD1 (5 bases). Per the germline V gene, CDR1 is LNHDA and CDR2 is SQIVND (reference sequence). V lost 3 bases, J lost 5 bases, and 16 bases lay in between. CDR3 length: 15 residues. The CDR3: CASSIVMGRWTEAFF. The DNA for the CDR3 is TGTGCCAGTAGTATTGTGATGGGGCGCTGGACTGAAGCTTTCTTT. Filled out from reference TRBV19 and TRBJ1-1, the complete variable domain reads DGGITQSPKYLFRKEGQNVTLSCEQNLNHDAMYWYRQDPGQGLRLIYYSQIVNDFQKGDIAEGYSVSREKKESFPLTVTSAQKNPTAFYLCASSIVMGRWTEAFFGQGTRLTVV.

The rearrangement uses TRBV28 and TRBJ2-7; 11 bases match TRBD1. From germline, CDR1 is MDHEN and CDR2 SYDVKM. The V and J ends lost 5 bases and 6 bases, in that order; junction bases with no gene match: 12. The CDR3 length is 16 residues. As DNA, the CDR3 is TGTGCCAGCAGTCTGCCAGGACAGGGGGCGCTTGGCGAGCAGTACTTC. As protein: CASSLPGQGALGEQYF.